In this sample, the clone carrying this T cell receptor beta chain turned up a few times. This sample is part of a study of response to subunit inactivated influenza vaccine. TCRdb reprocessed the RT-PCR reads with MiXCR, giving one entry per CDR3 protein. The table lists roughly 500,000 distinct CDR3 sequences, under 30% of them singletons. The CDR3 covers 16 residues. Germline CDR1 reads ENHRY; CDR2 reads SYGVKD. With V trimmed by 6 bases and J by 6 bases, 9 bases remained unmatched. The sample was also linked to a second study, of T cells expressing NK-cell markers. This second study says: What made the TCR beta cDNA was 5'RACE template switching with UMIs.

The V gene is TRBV10-3, the J gene TRBJ2-1; 12 positions agree with TRBD2. The sequencing used CD4+ T cells sorted from PBMCs, collected less than 13 days after vaccination. This clonotype was obtained from a man aged 45-65 years who received an inactivated influenza vaccine. CDR3 in amino acids: CAIRGLLAGGLNEQFF. The CDR3 coding sequence is TGTGCCATCAGAGGCCTTCTAGCGGGAGGGCTCAATGAGCAGTTCTTC.